This T cell receptor beta chain is drawn from a study of T-cell memory formation after mild COVID-19. The count of this clonotype is one. Using its own MiXCR run on the 5' RACE reads, TCRdb lists one record per CDR3 protein. The repertoire holds more than 150,000 distinct CDR3 sequences, about a fifth seen once, with under 4.5% in the top ten. The CDR3 contains 12 residues. The V and J ends lost 4 bases and 8 bases respectively, with 9 bases between them. Germline CDR1 and CDR2: SGHKS and YYEKEE (reference sequence). The chain employs TRBV5-5 and TRBJ1-4; no clear D gene. Sequencing used PBMCs or a T cell subset sorted from them (not recorded which). This TCR was recovered from a man younger than 35 who had mild COVID-19 (a few samples of this study predate the infection). Cell type and time point are not known. Here the CDR3 reads CASSTPGEKLFF. Here the CDR3 DNA reads TGTGCCAGCAGCACCCCCGGGGAAAAACTGTTTTTT.